The 10 T cell receptor beta chains given below trace back to one sample, sequenced in a study of blood T cells in healthy people across ages. Then a second PCR, running about 7 to 11 cycles, was carried out with a sample-barcoded 5' primer and a J-beta primer mix. Via MiXCR, TCRdb re-called the 5' RACE reads, giving one row per CDR3 protein. The top ten clones hold just under 25% of a sample with fewer than 700,000 distinct CDR3 sequences, 40% to 55% of them seen once. Sequenced material: blood. Every receptor here comes from a man of 80 years or more in good health.

In this sample, this clonotype turned up a few times. The chain is built from TRBV11-2 and TRBJ2-4; D is perhaps TRBD1 or TRBD2 (5 bases each). The J call is in doubt because the DNA end fits TRBJ2-7 better. The CDR3 spans 14 residues. CDR1 SGHAT and CDR2 FQNNGV come from the germline V gene. For the CDR3, the DNA is TGTGCCAGCAGCCCAGGTGGGACGACCTACGAGCAGTACTTC. The encoded protein is CASSPGGTTYEQYF.

This clonotype was counted only a few times. The V gene is TRBV4-3, the J gene TRBJ1-2; 9 bases map to TRBD1. Germline V gene lookup returns CDR1 LGHNA and CDR2 YSLEER. The CDR3 has 17 residues. V dropped 0 bases and J dropped 4; count of bases not matched to a gene: 9. Here the CDR3 reads CASSQDGGQGIFYGYTF. In nucleotides, the CDR3 is TGCGCCAGCAGCCAAGATGGAGGACAGGGGATTTTCTATGGCTACACCTTC.

The chain has TRBV20-1 and TRBJ1-6; possible D gene TRBD1, 5 bases. With 3 bases removed from V and 8 bases from J, the gap between germline ends came to 11 bases. Per the germline V gene, CDR1 is DFQATT and CDR2 is SNEGSKA (reference sequence). The CDR3 has 13 residues. CDR3 coding DNA: TGCAGTGCTAGTGTCAGGGCTGATTCACCCCTCCACTTT. This encodes CSASVRADSPLHF.

V gene TRBV20-1 combines with J gene TRBJ1-2; TRBD1 aligns across 9 bases. Trimming cost V 6 bases and J 4 bases; bases outside gene matches: 6. In germline, CDR1 is DFQATT, CDR2 SNEGSKA (reference sequence). This CDR3 is built from 13 residues. This CDR3 is CSAKQGARYGYTF. The DNA for the CDR3 is TGCAGTGCCAAACAGGGGGCGCGCTATGGCTACACCTTC.

This chain connects TRBV29-1 to TRBJ2-5; D gene unclear. V lost 7 bases, J lost 6 bases, and 15 bases lay in between. Per the germline V gene, CDR1 is SQVTM and CDR2 is ANQGSEA. CDR3 length equals 12 residues. The CDR3 region is CSAVVSSKTQYF. CDR3 DNA sequence: TGCAGCGCTGTAGTTAGTAGCAAGACCCAGTACTTC.

V is TRBV10-3 and J is TRBJ2-7; 8 bases match TRBD1. Unmatched junction bases numbered 4, after V lost 6 bases and J lost 0 bases. There are 14 residues in the CDR3. Germline CDR1 is ENHRY and CDR2 is SYGVKD. Here the CDR3 reads CAISRDRISYEQYF. CDR3 in DNA: TGTGCCATCAGCCGGGACAGGATCTCCTACGAGCAGTACTTC.

This clonotype was detected a few times. The rearrangement joins TRBV5-1 to TRBJ2-1; 10 bases line up with TRBD2. The CDR3 runs 15 residues. After removal of 4 bases from V and 9 bases from J, the junction contained 10 bases not matched to a gene. Germline V gene data show CDR1 as SGHRS and CDR2 as YFSETQ. In nucleotides, the CDR3 is TGCGCCAGCAGCGAAAGAGCGGGAGGGCCCGGTGAGCAGTTCTTC. This sequence encodes CASSERAGGPGEQFF.

This clonotype was seen a handful of times. The chain combines TRBV5-1 with TRBJ2-5; TRBD1 matches at 8 bases. The last part of the DNA fits TRBJ2-7 better; the J call may be wrong. Germline-derived CDR1 and CDR2 are SGHRS and YFSETQ. CDR3 length: 15 amino acids. The DNA for the CDR3 is TGCGCCAGCAGCTTGGCCTCCGGACAGGGCCACGAGCAGTACTTC. Protein product: CASSLASGQGHEQYF.

The V call is TRBV3-1, the J call TRBJ1-2; 12 nucleotides agree with TRBD1. Trimming removed 1 base from V and 8 bases from J; junction bases left unmatched: 5. The CDR3 extends over 15 amino acids. CDR1 and CDR2 (germline): LGHDT, YNNKEL (reference sequence). CDR3 region: CASSQGGTGGAGYTF. The CDR3 nucleotides are TGTGCCAGCAGCCAAGGAGGGACAGGGGGCGCGGGCTACACCTTC.

A few counts support this clonotype. The chain joins TRBV6-5 to TRBJ1-2; 7 bases agree with TRBD1. CDR1 MNHEY and CDR2 SVGAGI come from the germline V gene. Trimming cost V 6 bases and J 5 bases; bases outside gene matches: 6. CDR3 length equals 13 residues. CDR3 protein: CASSPGQAYGYTF. DNA of the CDR3: TGTGCCAGCAGCCCCGGACAGGCATATGGCTACACCTTC.